This T cell receptor beta chain was found in a study of T cells in women clearing cervical HPV infection. Across the study: Controls gave blood once infection was undetectable; cases at lesion identification. General study findings and limits: TRBV6-7 abundance was lower in cases than controls (roughly 0.11% versus 0.16%).

A word on this clone: The antigen is undetermined. The missing CDR3 end, 3 residues past where the read stops, is filled in from the germline J gene.

Sequencing used immunoSEQ multiplex PCR; TCRdb keeps in-frame clones, though not all of them. This sample's clone table lists 25,000 to 40,000 clones. The CDR3 spans 15 residues. V was clipped by 8 bases and J by 1 base; unmatched bases: 7. This chain links TRBV12-3 or TRBV12-4 with TRBJ2-7, with TRBD2 matching 11 bases. The sequence was obtained from a woman aged 18 to 75 with a cervical HPV16 infection that either progressed to CIN3+ or cleared (not recorded which). Sequences were obtained from blood buffy coat. The CDR3 bases that were read are TGTGCCAGCGGGGTTAGCGGGAGGGTTTCCTACGAG. This encodes CASGVSGRVSYE. Given in full, the CDR3 is CASGVSGRVSYEQYF.